The rows below give T cell receptor beta chains drawn from one sample of a study of cytomegalovirus exposure and HLA in healthy donors. Generated by immunoSEQ multiplex PCR, the TCRdb table keeps only in-frame clones and is missing some. This sample has some 120,000 clones, with 84% found just once. The sequencing input was PBMCs. The source is a woman aged 18-29 years in good health and CMV-seropositive. Both conserved end residues are part of each CDR3. The order of the fields is clone size, J gene, V gene, D gene, CDR3 length, CDR3 protein, CDR3 DNA. D genes are given only for firm matches. Expanded clones are given a class, and other clones once, few, many or no size at all.

>-|TRBJ2-4|TRBV7-9|-|13
CASSDTFKNIQYF
TGTGCCAGCAGTGACACCTTCAAAAACATTCAGTACTTC
>-|TRBJ2-2|TRBV10-1|-|16
CASSKVKTGNTGELFF
TGCGCCAGCAGTAAAGTAAAGACAGGAAACACCGGGGAGCTGTTTTTT
>-|TRBJ2-5|TRBV27|TRBD1|12
CASTGTAGTQYF
TGTGCCAGCACTGGGACAGCAGGGACCCAGTACTTC
>-|TRBJ1-2|TRBV7-9|-|16
CASSFSSRRHLYGYTF
TGTGCCAGCAGCTTCTCATCCCGACGACACTTATATGGCTACACCTTC
>-|TRBJ2-7|TRBV25-1|-|16
CASSDQDRTYSYEQYF
TGTGCCAGCAGTGACCAGGACAGAACCTATTCCTACGAGCAGTACTTC
>-|TRBJ1-3|TRBV5-1|-|14
CASSLGSSGNTIYF
TGCGCCAGCAGCTTGGGCAGCTCTGGAAACACCATATATTTT
>-|TRBJ1-1|TRBV18|TRBD1|14
CASSRDSMNTEAFF
TGTGCCAGTTCGCGGGACAGCATGAACACTGAAGCTTTCTTT
>-|TRBJ2-7|TRBV25-1|TRBD1|18
CASSDKPGQGHFRYEQYF
TGTGCCAGCAGTGATAAACCCGGACAGGGTCATTTTCGCTACGAGCAGTACTTC
>few|TRBJ1-3|TRBV30|-|12
CAWSRDWDTIYF
TGTGCCTGGAGTCGAGACTGGGACACCATATATTTT
>-|TRBJ2-3|TRBV9|TRBD2|16
CASSVFAGGATDTQYF
TGTGCCAGCAGCGTATTTGCGGGGGGCGCCACAGATACGCAGTATTTT
>-|TRBJ2-3|TRBV9|-|15
CASSVVGGDKNTQYF
TGTGCCAGCAGCGTAGTGGGGGGGGACAAGAATACGCAGTATTTT